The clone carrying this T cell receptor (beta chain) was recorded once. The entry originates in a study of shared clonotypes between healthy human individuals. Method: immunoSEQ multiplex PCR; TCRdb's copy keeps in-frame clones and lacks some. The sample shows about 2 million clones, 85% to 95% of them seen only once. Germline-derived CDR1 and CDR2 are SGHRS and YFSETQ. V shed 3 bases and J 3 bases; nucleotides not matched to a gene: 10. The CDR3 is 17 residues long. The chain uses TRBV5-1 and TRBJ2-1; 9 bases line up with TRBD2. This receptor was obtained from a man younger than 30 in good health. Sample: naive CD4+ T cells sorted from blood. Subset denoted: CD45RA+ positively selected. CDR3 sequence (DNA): TGCGCCAGCAGCTCCGGAAGCTTAGCGGGGGTCTACAATGAGCAGTTCTTC. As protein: CASSSGSLAGVYNEQFF.